This T cell receptor (beta chain) comes out of a study of blood T cells in healthy people across ages. As to this clonotype: Antigen specificity is unknown.

Each sample had at least 6 million PBMCs isolated. PCR was performed a second time for about 7 to 11 cycles using a sample-barcoded 5' primer and a J-beta primer mix. Every molecule of cDNA carried a tag from a template-switch adaptor with 12 random nucleotides. In TCRdb, the 5' RACE reads were re-called with MiXCR into one record per CDR3 protein. The data contain roughly 1 million distinct CDR3 sequences, about 25% of them singletons. CDR1 is KGHSH and CDR2 is LQKENI in the germline V gene. CDR3 length: 15 residues. The V end was cut by 3 bases, the J end by 0 bases, with 12 bases between. Study-wide findings and caveats: The study regarded diversity estimates from one million T cells as underestimates.

This sample also belongs to another study, concerning T cells of mothers and their children. In that study: cDNA was made from all extracted RNA, approximately 1.5 ug per 15 ul.

The V call is TRBV18, the J call TRBJ2-7; perhaps TRBD1 as D (6 bases). The receptor was isolated from a girl aged 2-10 years in good health. Sequences were obtained from blood. As DNA, the CDR3 is TGTGCCAGCTCACCCCGTAGACAGGACTCCTACGAGCAGTACTTC. Translating gives CASSPRRQDSYEQYF.